This T cell receptor (beta chain) was found in a study of T-cell reconstitution after alpha-beta-depleted transplantation in children. Study-level points and caveats: Some patients' high day-60 TCRbeta diversity was attributed to recipient cells surviving conditioning. Reportedly, roughly two months post-transplant, alpha-beta T cells arose from several hundred expanded graft clones. T-cell counts and diversity at one year following transplant were attributed mainly to newly produced T cells.

Unique molecular identifiers were used in preparing the TCRbeta library. TCRdb called the PCR reads again in MiXCR, with one record for every CDR3 protein. The repertoire holds some 300,000 distinct CDR3 sequences, with just over 7.5% as singletons. The table lists this clonotype with a few counts. The antigen is undetermined. CDR1 is MNHEY and CDR2 is SVGEGT in the germline V gene. The CDR3 extends over 15 amino acids. V was cut by 1 base and J by 2 bases, with 10 bases left in between. This TCR came from a female patient aged 2 to 10 who had a stem cell transplant for Fanconi anemia, so the T cells may come from the graft donor. The chain recombines TRBV6-2 or TRBV6-3 with TRBJ2-3, with D tentatively TRBD2 (6 bases). The sample was peripheral blood, taken 360 days after TCRalphabeta/CD19-depleted stem cell transplant. The CDR3 nucleotides are TGTGCCAGCAGTTACTTCCCGGGACTCACAGATACGCAGTATTTT. Translating it yields CASSYFPGLTDTQYF.